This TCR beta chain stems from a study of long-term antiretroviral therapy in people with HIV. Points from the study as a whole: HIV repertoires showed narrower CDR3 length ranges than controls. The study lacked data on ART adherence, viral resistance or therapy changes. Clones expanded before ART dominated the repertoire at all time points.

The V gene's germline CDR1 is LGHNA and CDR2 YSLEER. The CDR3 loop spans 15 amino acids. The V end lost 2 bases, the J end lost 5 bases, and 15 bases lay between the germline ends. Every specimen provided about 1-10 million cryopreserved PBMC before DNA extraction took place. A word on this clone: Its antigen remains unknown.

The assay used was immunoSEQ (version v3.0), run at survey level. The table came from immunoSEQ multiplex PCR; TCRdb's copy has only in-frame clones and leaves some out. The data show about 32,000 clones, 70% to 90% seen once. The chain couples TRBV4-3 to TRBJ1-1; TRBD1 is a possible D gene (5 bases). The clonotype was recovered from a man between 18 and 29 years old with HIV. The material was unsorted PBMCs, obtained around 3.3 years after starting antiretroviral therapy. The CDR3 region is CASSQMSGAWTEAFF. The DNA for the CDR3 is TGCGCCAGCAGCCAAATGTCTGGGGCTTGGACTGAAGCTTTCTTT.